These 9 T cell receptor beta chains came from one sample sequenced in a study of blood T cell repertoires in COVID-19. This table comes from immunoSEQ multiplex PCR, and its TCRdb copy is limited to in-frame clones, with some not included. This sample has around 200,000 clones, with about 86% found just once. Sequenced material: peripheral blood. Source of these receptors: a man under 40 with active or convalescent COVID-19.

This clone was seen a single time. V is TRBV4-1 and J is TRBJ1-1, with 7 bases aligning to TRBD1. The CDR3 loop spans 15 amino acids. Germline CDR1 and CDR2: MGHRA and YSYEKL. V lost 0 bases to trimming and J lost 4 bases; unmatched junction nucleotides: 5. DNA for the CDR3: TGCGCCAGCAGCCAAGAGACAGGGCATAGCACTGAAGCTTTCTTT. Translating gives CASSQETGHSTEAFF.

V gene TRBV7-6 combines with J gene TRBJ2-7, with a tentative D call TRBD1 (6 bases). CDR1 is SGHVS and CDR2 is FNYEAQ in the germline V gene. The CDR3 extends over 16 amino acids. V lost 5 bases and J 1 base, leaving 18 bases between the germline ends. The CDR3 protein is CASSPTGSQGSYEQYF. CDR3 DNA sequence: TGTGCCAGCAGCCCTACGGGTAGTCAGGGGTCCTACGAGCAGTACTTC.

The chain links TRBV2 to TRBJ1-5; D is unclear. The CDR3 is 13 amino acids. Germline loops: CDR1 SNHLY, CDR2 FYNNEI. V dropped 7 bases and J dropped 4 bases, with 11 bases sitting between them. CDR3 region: CASNGEGNQPQHF. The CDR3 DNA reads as TGTGCCAGCAATGGGGAGGGTAATCAGCCCCAGCATTTT. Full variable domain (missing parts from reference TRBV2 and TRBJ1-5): EPEVTQTPSHQVTQMGQEVILRCVPISNHLYFYWYRQILGQKVEFLVSFYNNEISEKSEIFDDQFSVERPDGSNFTLKIRSTKLEDSAMYFCASNGEGNQPQHFGDGTRLSIL.

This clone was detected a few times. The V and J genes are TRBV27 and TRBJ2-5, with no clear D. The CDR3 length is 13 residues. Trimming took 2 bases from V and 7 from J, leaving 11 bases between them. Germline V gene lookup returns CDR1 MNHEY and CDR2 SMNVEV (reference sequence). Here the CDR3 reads CASSLGFSGTQYF. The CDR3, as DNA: TGTGCCAGCAGTTTAGGTTTTTCGGGGACCCAGTACTTC.

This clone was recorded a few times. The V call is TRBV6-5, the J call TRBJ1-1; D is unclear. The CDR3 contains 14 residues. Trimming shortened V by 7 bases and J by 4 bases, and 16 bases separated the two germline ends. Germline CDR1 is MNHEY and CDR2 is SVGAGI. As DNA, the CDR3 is TGTGCCAGCACCTCTCGGGAGGACCGCACTGAAGCTTTCTTT. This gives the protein CASTSREDRTEAFF.

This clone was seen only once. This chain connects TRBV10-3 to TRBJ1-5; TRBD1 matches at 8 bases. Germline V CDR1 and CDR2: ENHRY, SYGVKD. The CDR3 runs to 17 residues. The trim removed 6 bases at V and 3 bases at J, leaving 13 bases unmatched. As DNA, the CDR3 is TGTGCCATCAGCCAGGGACAGGAGGGCACCACCAATCAGCCCCAGCATTTT. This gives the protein CAISQGQEGTTNQPQHF.

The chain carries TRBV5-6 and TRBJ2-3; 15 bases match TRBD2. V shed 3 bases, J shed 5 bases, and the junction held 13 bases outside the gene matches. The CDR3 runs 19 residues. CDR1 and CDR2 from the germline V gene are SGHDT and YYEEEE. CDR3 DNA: TGTGCCAGCAGCTCAACGGGACTAGCGGGAGGAGAGCAGGAAGATACGCAGTATTTT. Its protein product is CASSSTGLAGGEQEDTQYF.

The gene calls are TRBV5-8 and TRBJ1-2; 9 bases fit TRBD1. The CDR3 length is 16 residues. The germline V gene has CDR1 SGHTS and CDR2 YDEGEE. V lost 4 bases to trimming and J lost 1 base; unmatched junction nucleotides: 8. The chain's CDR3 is CASSQRETGGNYGYTF. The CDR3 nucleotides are TGTGCCAGCAGCCAGAGAGAGACAGGGGGTAACTATGGCTACACCTTC.

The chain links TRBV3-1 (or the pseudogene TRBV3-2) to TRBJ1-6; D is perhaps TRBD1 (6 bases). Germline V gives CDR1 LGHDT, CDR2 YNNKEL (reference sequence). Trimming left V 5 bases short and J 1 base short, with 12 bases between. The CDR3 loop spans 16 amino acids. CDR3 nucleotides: TGTGCCAGCAGCTCTAGGGACATATCCTATAATTCACCCCTCCACTTT. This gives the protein CASSSRDISYNSPLHF.